This record covers a single T cell receptor (beta chain). Authors' analysis steps: By means of reference gene primer amplification, nucleated cell counts were estimated. TCRdb's table, derived via immunoSEQ multiplex PCR, lists solely in-frame clones and lacks some. The V and J calls and clone size were taken over from that table, and D and trimming were inferred from the DNA. The sample lists tens of thousands of clones, around 91% occurring once. Germline CDR1 is MNHEY and CDR2 is SVGAGI. Trimming cost V 0 bases and J 4 bases, with 7 bases left between them. The CDR3 loop spans 13 amino acids. This entry is derived from a study of blood T cell repertoires in COVID-19. Whole-study context: Whether acute or convalescent, the COVID-19 samples came from the United States, Italy and Spain. PBMCs, B-cell-depleted T cells, or T cells provided the cDNA or gDNA that made up the material.

This receptor was obtained from a woman between 45 and 60 years old in a cohort sampled during active COVID-19. The chain links TRBV6-5 to TRBJ2-7; D not resolved. The specimen was peripheral blood. In DNA form, the CDR3 reads TGTGCCAGCAGTTACTCGTACAAATACGAGCAGTACTTC. Translated: CASSYSYKYEQYF.